This is a list of T cell receptor beta chains from one sample in a study of blood T cell repertoires in COVID-19. The repertoire was sequenced with immunoSEQ multiplex PCR; TCRdb's copy has only in-frame clones and lacks some. The table lists roughly 65,000 clones, 75% to 90% of them singletons, with roughly 32% in the top ten. Sequencing was performed on peripheral blood. The receptors come from a woman aged 80 or over with active or convalescent COVID-19. CDR3s include the opening cysteine and the closing phenylalanine or tryptophan. A D gene is named only where the DNA matches it firmly. Clone size is given for some rows only: seen once, a few or many times, or a class if the clone is expanded.

v_call	j_call	d_call	clone_size	cdr3_aa	cdr3_nt
TRBV19	TRBJ1-2	-	-	CASTGGGLIYGYTF	TGTGCCAGTACCGGGGGGGGGCTGATCTATGGCTACACCTTC
TRBV18	TRBJ2-7	TRBD1	-	CASSLLLAGTAYEQYF	TGTGCCAGCTCACTCCTGCTCGCCGGGACAGCCTACGAGCAGTACTTC
TRBV5-1	TRBJ1-5	TRBD1	-	CASSFDRDQPQHF	TGCGCCAGCAGCTTTGACAGGGATCAGCCCCAGCATTTT
TRBV7-3	TRBJ2-1	-	-	CASSPDRINNEQFF	TGTGCCAGCAGTCCCGACAGGATTAACAATGAGCAGTTCTTC
TRBV23-1	TRBJ1-2	TRBD1	-	CASGTGGDYGYTF	TGCGCCAGCGGGACAGGGGGCGACTATGGCTACACCTTC
TRBV5-4	TRBJ2-2	-	-	CASSLSAGPTGELFF	TGTGCCAGCAGTCTCTCTGCGGGGCCGACCGGGGAGCTGTTTTTT
TRBV28	TRBJ1-5	-	few	CASSLDRTAGQPQHF	TGTGCCAGCAGCCTGGACCGGACAGCCGGGCAGCCCCAGCATTTT
TRBV28	TRBJ2-5	-	-	CASEQAQETQYF	TGTGCCAGCGAACAGGCTCAAGAGACCCAGTACTTC
TRBV4-3	TRBJ2-3	TRBD2	-	CASSQGTSGESDTQYF	TGCGCCAGCAGCCAGGGGACTAGCGGGGAGTCAGATACGCAGTATTTT
TRBV28	TRBJ1-1	-	once	CASSLPQANTEAFF	TGTGCCAGCAGTTTGCCACAGGCGAACACTGAAGCTTTCTTT
TRBV7-9	TRBJ2-3	TRBD2	once	CASSLVVGLAGQDTQYF	TGTGCCAGCAGCTTAGTTGTGGGACTAGCGGGGCAAGATACGCAGTATTTT
TRBV29-1	TRBJ2-2	-	-	CSALQANTGELFF	TGCAGCGCCCTACAGGCGAACACCGGGGAGCTGTTTTTT
TRBV15	TRBJ1-5	-	-	CATSSYLYQPQHF	TGTGCCACCAGCAGTTATTTATATCAGCCCCAGCATTTT
TRBV2	TRBJ2-3	-	-	CASSVERSSTDTQYF	TGTGCCAGCAGTGTTGAGCGGTCTAGCACAGATACGCAGTATTTT
TRBV30	TRBJ1-2	-	once	CAWNRFGNYGYTF	TGTGCCTGGAATCGCTTCGGGAACTATGGCTACACCTTC
TRBV3-1/TRBV3-2	TRBJ2-5	-	-	CASSQLKLQGNQETQYF	TGTGCCAGCAGCCAACTAAAACTACAGGGCAATCAAGAGACCCAGTACTTC
TRBV7-9	TRBJ1-5	-	-	CASSLESYNQPQHF	TGTGCCAGCAGCTTAGAGAGTTACAATCAGCCCCAGCATTTT
TRBV6-2/TRBV6-3	TRBJ2-2	TRBD2	-	CASSYSTAGGTGELFF	TGTGCCAGCAGTTACTCGACAGCGGGGGGGACCGGGGAGCTGTTTTTT
TRBV15	TRBJ2-1	TRBD1	once	CATSLRGRGNEQFF	TGTGCCACCAGCCTCCGTGGCAGGGGGAATGAGCAGTTCTTC
TRBV7-9	TRBJ1-4	-	-	CASAVGLVGAATNEKLFF	TGTGCCAGCGCCGTCGGGTTGGTTGGGGCTGCAACTAATGAAAAACTGTTTTTT
TRBV27	TRBJ2-5	-	-	CASSLSLAVDETQYF	TGTGCCAGCAGTTTATCTCTAGCAGTTGATGAGACCCAGTACTTC
TRBV7-2	TRBJ2-2	TRBD2	-	CASSSTSGGASGELFF	TGTGCCAGCAGCTCGACTAGCGGGGGGGCTTCTGGGGAGCTGTTTTTT
TRBV19	TRBJ2-1	TRBD2	-	CASRSMDRGGYEQFF	TGTGCCAGTAGAAGTATGGACCGGGGGGGCTATGAGCAGTTCTTC
TRBV2	TRBJ2-5	TRBD2	-	CASGVRGLEVETQYF	TGTGCCAGCGGGGTGCGGGGGTTAGAGGTGGAGACCCAGTACTTC
TRBV7-8	TRBJ1-2	TRBD1	-	CASSTRQGYYGYTF	TGTGCCAGCAGCACGCGACAGGGGTACTATGGCTACACCTTC
TRBV29-1	TRBJ2-5	-	-	CSVDGGPPRETQYF	TGCAGCGTTGATGGGGGCCCGCCCCGGGAGACCCAGTACTTC
TRBV18	TRBJ1-2	-	-	CASSPQAGEMVVGYTF	TGTGCCAGCTCACCACAGGCAGGGGAAATGGTGGTCGGCTACACCTTC
TRBV3-1/TRBV3-2	TRBJ1-1	-	-	CASSQVRSNTEAFF	TGTGCCAGCAGCCAAGTGCGCTCTAACACTGAAGCTTTCTTT
TRBV28	TRBJ1-3	TRBD1	-	CASSFPGTGETGNTIYF	TGTGCCAGCAGTTTCCCCGGGACAGGCGAGACTGGAAACACCATATATTTT
TRBV5-5	TRBJ1-5	-	few	CASSLAGLSNQPQHF	TGTGCCAGCAGCTTGGCAGGGTTAAGCAATCAGCCCCAGCATTTT
TRBV27	TRBJ1-4	TRBD1	-	CASGIPGGTGVGKLFF	TGTGCCAGCGGGATCCCGGGCGGGACAGGTGTCGGAAAACTGTTTTTT
TRBV5-1	TRBJ1-1	TRBD1	-	CASNLTGGGGTCPEAFF	TGCGCCAGCAACCTCACAGGGGGCGGGGGGACCTGTCCGGAAGCTTTCTTT
TRBV27	TRBJ1-1	TRBD1	once	CASSLSKYTGDRNTEAFF	TGTGCCAGCAGTTTATCAAAATATACAGGGGATCGAAACACTGAAGCTTTCTTT
TRBV4-3	TRBJ2-2	-	-	CASSQSPGELFF	TGCGCCAGCAGCCAGAGCCCCGGGGAGCTGTTTTTT
TRBV6-1	TRBJ1-6	TRBD1	-	CASSDRGSDSPLHF	TGTGCCAGCAGTGACAGGGGGTCGGATTCACCCCTCCACTTT
TRBV12-3/TRBV12-4	TRBJ1-2	-	-	CASSLRGNYGYTF	TGTGCCAGCAGTTTAAGAGGGAACTATGGCTACACCTTC
TRBV7-2	TRBJ1-1	TRBD1	-	CASSLGRTGDPMNTEAFF	TGTGCCAGCAGCTTAGGAAGAACAGGGGACCCCATGAACACTGAAGCTTTCTTT
TRBV7-8	TRBJ2-3	-	-	CASSSLDGGTKADTQYF	TGTGCCAGCAGCTCCCTCGATGGCGGGACGAAAGCAGATACGCAGTATTTT
TRBV12-3/TRBV12-4	TRBJ1-6	-	-	CASSLGPGGPLHF	TGTGCCAGCAGTTTAGGCCCCGGTGGACCCCTCCACTTT
TRBV5-1	TRBJ2-1	TRBD1	-	CASSRTGDNEQFF	TGCGCCAGCAGCAGGACAGGGGACAATGAGCAGTTCTTC
TRBV14	TRBJ1-4	-	-	CASSQVRGRGREKLFF	TGTGCCAGCAGCCAAGTGCGGGGCCGGGGTCGGGAAAAACTGTTTTTT